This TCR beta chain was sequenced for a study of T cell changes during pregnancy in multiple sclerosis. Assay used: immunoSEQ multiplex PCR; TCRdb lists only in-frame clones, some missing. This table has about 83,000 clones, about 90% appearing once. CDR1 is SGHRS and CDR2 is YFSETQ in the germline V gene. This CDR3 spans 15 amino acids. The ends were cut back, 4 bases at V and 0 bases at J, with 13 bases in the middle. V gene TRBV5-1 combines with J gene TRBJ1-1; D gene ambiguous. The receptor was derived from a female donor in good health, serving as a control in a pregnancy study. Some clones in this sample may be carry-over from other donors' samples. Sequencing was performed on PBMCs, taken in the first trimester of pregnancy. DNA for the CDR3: TGCGCCAGCAGCGTTTGGGTCGGGGTGAACACTGAAGCTTTCTTT. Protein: CASSVWVGVNTEAFF.